Each of the 30 T cell receptor beta chains below was sequenced from the same sample in a study of shared clonotypes between healthy human individuals. CD45RO-negative cells were positively selected for CCR7, leaving out terminally differentiated effector memory CD45RA+ cells. Clones were sequenced by immunoSEQ multiplex PCR, and TCRdb holds only the in-frame ones, with some missing. Of more than 2 million clones listed, less than 95% are singletons. What was sequenced was naive CD8+ T cells sorted from blood. These receptors were taken from a man aged 18 to 30 in good health.

This clone occurred once. J is TRBJ2-7 and V is TRBV5-6; D uncertain. In germline, CDR1 is SGHDT, CDR2 YYEEEE. The CDR3 has 15 amino acids. The ends were cut back, 4 bases at V and 4 bases at J, with 18 bases in the middle. The DNA of the CDR3 is TGTGCCAGCAGCCGGTATTTAGACGGTGCGTACGAGCAGTACTTC. Protein: CASSRYLDGAYEQYF.

Concerning this clone itself: The identical CDR3 is also encoded by other nucleotide sequences in the sample. V and J are TRBV9 and TRBJ2-7; D possibly corresponds to TRBD1 (5 bases). Germline-derived CDR1 and CDR2 are SGDLS and YYNGEE. Trimming took 0 bases from V and 2 from J, leaving 12 bases between them. There are 15 residues in the CDR3. CDR3 amino acids: CASSVATGDTYEQYF. CDR3 in DNA: TGTGCCAGCAGCGTAGCTACAGGAGATACCTACGAGCAGTACTTC.

This chain's CDR3 is CASSSRDPIPDTQYF. CDR3 nucleotides: TGTGCCAGCAGCTCCCGGGACCCAATCCCAGATACGCAGTATTTT. The chain employs TRBV7-9 and TRBJ2-3; D is possibly TRBD1 or TRBD2 (5 bases each). The CDR3 has 15 amino acids. Trimming left V 4 bases short and J 4 bases short, with 15 bases between. CDR1 and CDR2 from the germline V gene are SEHNR and FQNEAQ (reference sequence).

V and J are TRBV5-6 and TRBJ2-7; the match to TRBD1 covers 7 bases. Germline V gene sequence: CDR1 SGHDT, CDR2 YYEEEE. J lost 3 bases, V lost 5 bases, and 11 bases had no gene match. The CDR3 covers 15 residues. CDR3 in amino acids: CASSPYLGQSYEQYF. The CDR3 DNA sequence: TGTGCCAGCAGTCCGTACCTGGGACAGAGCTACGAGCAGTACTTC.

The chain uses TRBV4-1 and TRBJ1-3, with a possible D match to TRBD1 (5 bases). CDR1 is MGHRA and CDR2 is YSYEKL in the germline V gene. This CDR3 is 18 amino acids long. V was shortened by 3 bases and J by 2 bases, with 20 bases between the two germline ends. The CDR3 coding sequence is TGCGCCAGCAGCCAGCTTCCTAATGGGGGATATGCTGGAAACACCATATATTTT. Translating gives CASSQLPNGGYAGNTIYF.

The chain employs TRBV9 and TRBJ2-1; tentatively, D is TRBD2 (6 bases). Per germline, CDR1 SGDLS and CDR2 YYNGEE. The CDR3 totals 16 residues. V lost 4 bases and J 0 bases, leaving 14 bases between the germline ends. The CDR3 sequence is CASSPRLGGSYNEQFF. DNA for the CDR3: TGTGCCAGCAGCCCTCGACTAGGAGGCTCCTACAATGAGCAGTTCTTC. Looking up the rest from reference TRBV9 and TRBJ2-1 gives the full variable domain: DSGVTQTPKHLITATGQRVTLRCSPRSGDLSVYWYQQSLDQGLQFLIQYYNGEERAKGNILERFSAQQFPDLHSELNLSSLELGDSALYFCASSPRLGGSYNEQFFGPGTRLTVL.

The chain employs TRBV5-1 and TRBJ2-3; 10 nucleotides match TRBD1. Per germline, CDR1 SGHRS and CDR2 YFSETQ. This CDR3 spans 16 amino acids. After removal of 2 bases from V and 2 bases from J, the junction contained 5 bases not matched to a gene. The CDR3 region is CASSFRDRGLTDTQYF. The DNA for the CDR3 is TGCGCCAGCAGCTTTCGGGACAGGGGCCTCACAGATACGCAGTATTTT.

This clone has only one observation. The DNA of the CDR3 is TGTGCCAGCAGCGGTGGGCTAGCGGGGGGCTCCTACAATGAGCAGTTCTTC. The encoded protein is CASSGGLAGGSYNEQFF. This chain uses TRBV2 with TRBJ2-1; TRBD2 agrees at 11 bases. The V and J ends lost 6 bases and 0 bases, in that order; junction bases with no gene match: 7. CDR3 length: 17 residues. Germline values: CDR1 SNHLY, CDR2 FYNNEI.

This sequence joins TRBV6-6 and TRBJ1-2, with D unclear. The V and J ends lost 1 base and 4 bases respectively, with 10 bases between them. CDR1 is MNHNY and CDR2 is SVGAGI in the germline V gene (reference sequence). The CDR3 spans 14 residues. The CDR3 DNA reads TGTGCCAGCAGTTACTTGGTTCGAAGCTATGGCTACACCTTC. Translation gives CASSYLVRSYGYTF.

The chain links TRBV18 to TRBJ2-7; a weak D match, TRBD1 (6 bases). Germline CDR1 is KGHSH and CDR2 is LQKENI. Trimming took off 3 bases at V and 5 bases at J, with 11 bases between the two ends. CDR3 size: 13 residues. The CDR3 spells CASSPPGVNEQYF. CDR3 coding DNA: TGTGCCAGCTCACCCCCAGGGGTCAACGAGCAGTACTTC.

The chain is built from TRBV5-6 and TRBJ2-1, with 14 bases fitting TRBD2. Germline V gene data show CDR1 as SGHDT and CDR2 as YYEEEE. With 3 bases clipped from V and 10 bases from J, the junction kept 3 bases outside the gene matches. The CDR3 loop spans 14 amino acids. CDR3 in DNA: TGTGCCAGCAGCTCGGGACTAGCGGGAGACGAGCAGTTCTTC. This translates into CASSSGLAGDEQFF. The entire variable domain, with the rest obtained from reference TRBV5-6 and TRBJ2-1, is as follows: DAGVTQSPTHLIKTRGQQVTLRCSPKSGHDTVSWYQQALGQGPQFIFQYYEEEERQRGNFPDRFSGHQFPNYSSELNVNALLLGDSALYLCASSSGLAGDEQFFGPGTRLTVL.

This clone was observed a single time. This sequence joins TRBV13 and TRBJ2-2; no clear D gene. This CDR3 region has 16 residues. The germline V gene has CDR1 PRHDT and CDR2 FYEKMQ (reference sequence). Trimming cost V 5 bases and J 0 bases, with 13 bases left between them. The DNA for the CDR3 is TGTGCCAGCAGCCCCGACAAATCCCCGAACACCGGGGAGCTGTTTTTT. It yields the protein CASSPDKSPNTGELFF.

The chain links TRBV28 to TRBJ2-7, with D perhaps matching TRBD1 (6 bases). Per the germline V gene, CDR1 is MDHEN and CDR2 is SYDVKM. This CDR3 is 13 amino acids long. The V and J ends lost 3 bases and 3 bases respectively, with 9 bases between them. The CDR3 coding sequence is TGTGCCAGCAGTTTTGCACAGGGCTACGAGCAGTACTTC. Protein: CASSFAQGYEQYF.

The chain links TRBV9 to TRBJ2-3, with 8 bases fitting TRBD2. Germline V gene lookup returns CDR1 SGDLS and CDR2 YYNGEE. J gave up 0 bases and V 0 bases, and 9 bases lay outside the gene matches. The CDR3 is 18 amino acids. CDR3 in DNA: TGTGCCAGCAGCGTAGCGGTCGGCGGGAGGACTAGCACAGATACGCAGTATTTT. Its translation is CASSVAVGGRTSTDTQYF.

The V call is TRBV4-1, the J call TRBJ2-7; D may be TRBD2 (9 bases). The CDR3 runs 15 residues. Germline CDR1 MGHRA, CDR2 YSYEKL. The V end was cut by 2 bases, the J end by 6 bases, with 17 bases between. This CDR3 reads CASSQLTSGQGEQYF. The CDR3 DNA sequence: TGCGCCAGCAGCCAACTGACTAGCGGACAGGGCGAGCAGTACTTC.

In the case of this clone: Different DNA sequences within this sample yield the same CDR3. This chain joins TRBV27 and TRBJ2-7; 12 bases fit TRBD1. CDR1 is MNHEY, CDR2 SMNVEV, per germline (reference sequence). With V trimmed by 2 bases and J by 4 bases, 3 bases remained unmatched. The CDR3 is 15 amino acids. The CDR3 nucleotides read TGTGCCAGCAGTTTAGCGGGACAGGGGGCTTACGAGCAGTACTTC. It encodes CASSLAGQGAYEQYF.

Of note for this clone: A read error may account for a junction end that differs from germline. The sample carries other DNA sequences with the same CDR3. The rearrangement uses TRBV27 and TRBJ2-7, with TRBD1 as a possible D gene (5 bases). The germline gives CDR1 MNHEY, CDR2 SMNVEV (reference sequence). The CDR3 loop spans 12 amino acids. CDR3 DNA sequence: TGTGCTAGCAGTAGCAGGGCTTACGAGCAGTACTTC. Translating it yields CASSSRAYEQYF.

The rearrangement links TRBV4-3 to TRBJ1-6, with 10 bases fitting TRBD1. The CDR3 totals 15 residues. Losses at the gene ends were 5 bases for V and 7 bases for J; bases not matched to a gene: 5. The germline V gene encodes CDR1 LGHNA and CDR2 YSLEER. This CDR3 reads CASSSRQGANSPLHF. The CDR3 coding sequence is TGCGCCAGCAGCTCCCGACAGGGGGCCAATTCACCCCTCCACTTT.

The chain links TRBV4-1 to TRBJ1-5; 7 bases fit TRBD1. The length of the CDR3 is 15 residues. Germline V gene sequence: CDR1 MGHRA, CDR2 YSYEKL. The V segment lost 4 bases and the J segment 1 base; nucleotides outside the gene matches: 4. CDR3 region: CASSPDRDSNQPQHF. The DNA for the CDR3 is TGCGCCAGCAGCCCAGACAGGGACAGCAATCAGCCCCAGCATTTT.

This chain joins TRBV6-1 and TRBJ2-3, with 9 bases fitting TRBD2. With 0 bases clipped from V and 4 bases from J, the junction kept 5 bases outside the gene matches. Germline loops: CDR1 MNHNS, CDR2 SASEGT. This CDR3 has 16 amino acids. Here the CDR3 DNA reads TGTGCCAGCAGTGAAGCTTGGGGACTAGCCTCAGATACGCAGTATTTT. Its protein product is CASSEAWGLASDTQYF.

The rearrangement links TRBV7-9 to TRBJ2-2, with 7 bases lining up with TRBD1. The CDR3 has 15 residues. The V gene's germline CDR1 is SEHNR and CDR2 FQNEAQ (reference sequence). The J segment lost 4 bases and the V segment lost 0 bases, leaving 2 bases of the junction unmatched. This CDR3 reads CASSLAAGGTGELFF. DNA of the CDR3: TGTGCCAGCAGCTTAGCGGCAGGGGGCACCGGGGAGCTGTTTTTT.

A single count supports this clone. In DNA, the CDR3 is TGTGCCAGCAGTGAATACGCGGACTATGGCTACACCTTC. Its translation: CASSEYADYGYTF. The rearrangement uses TRBV25-1 and TRBJ1-2; D not certain. The V gene lost 0 bases and the J gene lost 3 bases, with 5 bases spanning the gap. Germline CDR1 is MGHDK and CDR2 is SYGVNS. The CDR3 is 13 amino acids.

CDR3 protein: CASSQEKATERNYGYTF. The CDR3, as DNA: TGTGCCAGCAGCCAAGAGAAGGCAACGGAACGGAACTATGGCTACACCTTC. This chain joins TRBV14 and TRBJ1-2; D remains ambiguous. Per germline, CDR1 SGHDN and CDR2 FVKESK. V lost 0 bases and J 2 bases, leaving 16 bases between the germline ends. The CDR3 extends over 17 amino acids.

The V call is TRBV2, the J call TRBJ2-1; no clear D gene. The CDR3 spans 17 residues. The germline V gene encodes CDR1 SNHLY and CDR2 FYNNEI. Trimming took off 3 bases at V and 3 bases at J, with 18 bases between the two ends. In nucleotides, the CDR3 is TGTGCCAGCAGTGACCTGAGGTCCGCTATCGTCTACAATGAGCAGTTCTTC. This encodes CASSDLRSAIVYNEQFF.

V gene TRBV9 combines with J gene TRBJ1-2; TRBD1 matches at 7 bases. The germline CDR1 and CDR2 sequences are SGDLS and YYNGEE. With V trimmed by 5 bases and J by 4 bases, 8 bases remained unmatched. The CDR3 length is 14 residues. The DNA for the CDR3 is TGTGCCAGCAGTGAACCCGGGACAGCCTATGGCTACACCTTC. It specifies CASSEPGTAYGYTF.

A remark on this clone: This may come from a read error, since a much larger clone is one base off. At the DNA level, this CDR3 is encoded by other sequences in the same sample as well. The genes are TRBV30 and TRBJ1-1, with D tentatively TRBD1 (5 bases). The V gene lost 2 bases and the J gene lost 0 bases, with 7 bases spanning the gap. CDR3 length: 13 amino acids. Looked up from germline, CDR1 is GTSNPN and CDR2 is SVGIG (reference sequence). CDR3 DNA sequence: TGTGCCTGGAGTAGGGGAATGAACACTGAAGCTTTCTTT. Protein product: CAWSRGMNTEAFF.

V and J are TRBV4-1 and TRBJ2-7, with TRBD1 identical over 7 bases. The trim removed 4 bases at V and 3 bases at J, leaving 9 bases unmatched. This CDR3 has 15 amino acids. The V gene's germline CDR1 is MGHRA and CDR2 YSYEKL. The CDR3 DNA reads as TGCGCCAGCAGCCTCACAACAGGGGAATTCTACGAGCAGTACTTC. Translated: CASSLTTGEFYEQYF.

The chain joins TRBV5-8 to TRBJ2-6, with D perhaps TRBD1 (6 bases). The V end was cut by 4 bases, the J end by 0 bases, with 14 bases between. Germline loops: CDR1 SGHTS, CDR2 YDEGEE. This CDR3 contains 17 residues. The CDR3 reads CASSQGQLISGANVLTF. DNA for the CDR3: TGTGCCAGCAGCCAGGGACAATTAATCTCTGGGGCCAACGTCCTGACTTTC.

This rearrangement joins TRBV29-1 to TRBJ2-5, with a tentative D call TRBD2 (6 bases). Trimming took off 1 base at V and 5 bases at J, with 8 bases between the two ends. CDR3 size: 12 residues. The germline V gene has CDR1 SQVTM and CDR2 ANQGSEA. The CDR3 reads CSVEGLVETQYF. CDR3 nucleotide sequence: TGCAGCGTTGAAGGACTAGTGGAGACCCAGTACTTC.

The chain combines TRBV4-1 with TRBJ1-1, with D hard to call. The CDR3 is 15 amino acids. Looked up from germline, CDR1 is MGHRA and CDR2 is YSYEKL. The V end was cut by 1 base, the J end by 10 bases, with 19 bases between. CDR3 loop: CASSQVLYSFIGAFF. The CDR3 DNA is TGCGCCAGCAGCCAAGTTCTATATAGTTTTATCGGAGCTTTCTTT.